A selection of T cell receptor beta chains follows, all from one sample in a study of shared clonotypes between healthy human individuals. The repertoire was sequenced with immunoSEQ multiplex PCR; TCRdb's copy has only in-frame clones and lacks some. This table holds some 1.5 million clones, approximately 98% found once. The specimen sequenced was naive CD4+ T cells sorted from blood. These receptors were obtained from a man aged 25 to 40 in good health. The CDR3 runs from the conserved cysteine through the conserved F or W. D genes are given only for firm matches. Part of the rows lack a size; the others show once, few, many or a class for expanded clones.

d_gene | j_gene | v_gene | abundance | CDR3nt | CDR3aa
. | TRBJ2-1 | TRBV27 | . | TGTGCCAGCAGTCCTTTCGCGACTAGAAGCTCCTACAATGAGCAGTTCTTC | CASSPFATRSSYNEQFF
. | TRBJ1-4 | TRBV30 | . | TGTGCCTGGAGTGTACGGGGGGCTCAACTGTTTTTT | CAWSVRGAQLFF
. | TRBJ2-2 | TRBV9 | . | TGTGCCAGCAGCGTAGTGACAGTTACGAACACCGGGGAGCTGTTTTTT | CASSVVTVTNTGELFF
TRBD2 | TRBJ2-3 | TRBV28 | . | TGTGCCAGCAGTTTACGAGCGGGAGGGCCGGGAGATACGCAGTATTTT | CASSLRAGGPGDTQYF
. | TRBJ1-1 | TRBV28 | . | TGTGCCAGCCAAGAGGTTCCAGGCTGGACTGAAGCTTTCTTT | CASQEVPGWTEAFF
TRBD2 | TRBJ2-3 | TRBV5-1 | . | TGCGCCAGCAGCTCAATAGCGGGAGTGGAAGATACGCAGTATTTT | CASSSIAGVEDTQYF
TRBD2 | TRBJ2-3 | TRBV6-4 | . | TGTGCCAGCAGTGACCACCCTAGCGGGAGAGATACGCAGTATTTT | CASSDHPSGRDTQYF
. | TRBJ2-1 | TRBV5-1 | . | TGCGCCAGCAGCCCCGGCACTAGTAGTAATGAGCAGTTCTTC | CASSPGTSSNEQFF
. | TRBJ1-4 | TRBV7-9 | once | TGTGCCAGCAGCCCCGGGGGTACCAATGAAAAACTGTTTTTT | CASSPGGTNEKLFF
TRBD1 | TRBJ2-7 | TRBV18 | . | TGTGCCAGCTCACCACCGGGGGGACAGGTGCGAAACGAGCAGTACTTC | CASSPPGGQVRNEQYF
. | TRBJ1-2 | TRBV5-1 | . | TGCGCCAGCAGCTTGTCGCCAGGGGTTGGCTATGGCTACACCTTC | CASSLSPGVGYGYTF
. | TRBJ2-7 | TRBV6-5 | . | TGTGCCAGCAGTTCTCGCGGGCCCGAGCAGTACTTC | CASSSRGPEQYF
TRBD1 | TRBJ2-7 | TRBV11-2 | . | TGTGCCAGCAGCCAGGGGGTCTACGAGCAGTACTTC | CASSQGVYEQYF
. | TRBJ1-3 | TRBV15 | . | TGTGCCACCAGCAGAGCGGCAGGATACGCCCTATCTGGAAACACCATATATTTT | CATSRAAGYALSGNTIYF
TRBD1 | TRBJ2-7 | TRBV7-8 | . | TGTGCCAGCAGCCTACGGGACAGGTGGATTCAGTACTTC | CASSLRDRWIQYF
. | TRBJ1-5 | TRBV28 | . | TGTGCCAGCAGGTCAGGGAATCAGCCCCAGCATTTT | CASRSGNQPQHF